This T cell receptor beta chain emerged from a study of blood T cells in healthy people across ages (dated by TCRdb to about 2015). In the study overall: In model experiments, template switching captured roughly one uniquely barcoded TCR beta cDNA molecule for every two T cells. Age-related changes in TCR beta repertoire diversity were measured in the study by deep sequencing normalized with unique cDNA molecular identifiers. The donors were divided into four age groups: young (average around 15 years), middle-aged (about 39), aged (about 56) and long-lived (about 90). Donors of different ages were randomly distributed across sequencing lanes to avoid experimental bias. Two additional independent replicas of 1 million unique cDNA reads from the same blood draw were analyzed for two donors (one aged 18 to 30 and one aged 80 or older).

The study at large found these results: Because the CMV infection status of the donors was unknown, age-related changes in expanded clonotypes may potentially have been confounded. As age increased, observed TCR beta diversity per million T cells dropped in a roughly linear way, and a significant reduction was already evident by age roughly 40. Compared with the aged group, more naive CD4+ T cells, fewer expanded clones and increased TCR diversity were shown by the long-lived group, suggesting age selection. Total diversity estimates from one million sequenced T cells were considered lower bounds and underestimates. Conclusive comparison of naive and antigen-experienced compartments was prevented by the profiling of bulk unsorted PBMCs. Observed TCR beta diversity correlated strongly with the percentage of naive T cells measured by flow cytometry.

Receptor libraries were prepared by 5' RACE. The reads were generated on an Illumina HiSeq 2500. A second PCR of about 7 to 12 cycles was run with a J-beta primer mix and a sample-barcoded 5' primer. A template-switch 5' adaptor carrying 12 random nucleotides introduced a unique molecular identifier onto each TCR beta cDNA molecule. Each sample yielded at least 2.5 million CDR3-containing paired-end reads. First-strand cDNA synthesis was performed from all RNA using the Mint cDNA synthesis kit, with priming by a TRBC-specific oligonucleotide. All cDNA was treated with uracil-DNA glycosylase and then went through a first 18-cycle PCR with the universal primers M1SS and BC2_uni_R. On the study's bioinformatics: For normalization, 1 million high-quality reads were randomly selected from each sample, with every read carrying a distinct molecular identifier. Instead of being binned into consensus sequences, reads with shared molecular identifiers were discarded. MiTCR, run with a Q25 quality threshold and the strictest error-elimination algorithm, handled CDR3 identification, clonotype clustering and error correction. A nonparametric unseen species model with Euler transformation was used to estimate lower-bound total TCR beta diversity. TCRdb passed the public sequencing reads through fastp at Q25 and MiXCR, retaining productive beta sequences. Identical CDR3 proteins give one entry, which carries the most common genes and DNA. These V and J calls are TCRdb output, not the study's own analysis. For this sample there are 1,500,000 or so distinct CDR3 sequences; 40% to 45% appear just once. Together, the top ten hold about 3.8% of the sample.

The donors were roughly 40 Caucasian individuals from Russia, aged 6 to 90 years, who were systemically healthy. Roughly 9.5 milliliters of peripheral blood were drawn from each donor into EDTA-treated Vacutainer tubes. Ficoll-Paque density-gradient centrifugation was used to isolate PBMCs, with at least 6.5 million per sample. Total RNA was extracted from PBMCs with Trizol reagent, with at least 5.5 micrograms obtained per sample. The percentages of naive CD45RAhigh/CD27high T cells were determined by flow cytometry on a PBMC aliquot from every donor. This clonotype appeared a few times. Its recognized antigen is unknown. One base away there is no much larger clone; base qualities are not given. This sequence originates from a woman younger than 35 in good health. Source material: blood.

The CDR3 reads as follows: CASARLHTGELFF. The bases are TGTGCCAGCGCGAGACTTCACACCGGGGAGCTGTTTTTT. The chain uses TRBV6-2 or TRBV6-3 and TRBJ2-2, with the D gene not clear enough to name. Trimming at the junction amounts to 8 bases on V and 3 bases on J, and the germline ends lie 10 bases apart. The cysteine opens and the phenylalanine closes a CDR3 of 13 amino acids. Here the CDR3 DNA is all that survives: 39 bases in frame from base 1. CDR1 and CDR2 were assigned from the germline V gene as MNHEY and SVGEGT.